These T cell receptor beta chains were read from a single sample in a study of blood T cell repertoires in COVID-19. Only in-frame clones appear in the TCRdb table, and some are missing; sequencing was by immunoSEQ multiplex PCR. The sample has about 440,000 clones; 80% to 95% are singletons. The sequenced sample was PBMCs or T cells enriched from blood (not recorded which). Receptor source: a man aged 18 to 35 who had recovered from COVID-19. Both conserved end residues are part of each CDR3. D genes are given only for firm matches. A row's size may be missing; if present it is once, few, many or a size class.

V	D	size	J	DNA	CDR3
TRBV5-1	TRBD1	few	TRBJ1-1	TGCGCCAGCCGGACAGGGCCGAACACTGAAGCTTTCTTT	CASRTGPNTEAFF
TRBV29-1	.	many	TRBJ2-1	TGCAGCGTTGAGGTCCGCGACAATGAGCAGTTCTTC	CSVEVRDNEQFF
TRBV10-1	TRBD1	.	TRBJ1-1	TGCGCCAAGGGGGCGAACCTAAACACTGAAGCTTTCTTT	CAKGANLNTEAFF
TRBV7-9	.	.	TRBJ1-1	TGTGCCAGCAGCCCCGAGTCAAACAGGGAAGCTTTCTTT	CASSPESNREAFF
TRBV5-6	.	few	TRBJ2-7	TGTGCCAGCAGCTTGGTCGGGTCCTACGAGCAGTACTTC	CASSLVGSYEQYF
TRBV5-1	.	.	TRBJ1-1	TGCGCCAGCAGCCCGGGAGGGATGAACACTGAAGCTTTCTTT	CASSPGGMNTEAFF
TRBV5-1	TRBD1	.	TRBJ1-1	TGCGCCAGCAGCGCCGGACAGGGAGGGACTGAAGCTTTCTTT	CASSAGQGGTEAFF
TRBV6-5	.	.	TRBJ2-3	TGTGCCAGCAGTTCTAGCACAGATACGCAGTATTTT	CASSSSTDTQYF
TRBV29-1	.	.	TRBJ1-2	TGCAGCGTTGAGAGAGGGCTGGTCGGCTACACCTTC	CSVERGLVGYTF
TRBV13	TRBD2	.	TRBJ2-7	TGTGCCAGCAGCTTACCAGCGGGAGTCGGCTACGAGCAGTACTTC	CASSLPAGVGYEQYF
TRBV18	.	.	TRBJ2-2	TGTGCCAGCTCACCACATTCCATTGGGAGTACCGGGGAGCTGTTTTTT	CASSPHSIGSTGELFF
TRBV19	TRBD1	.	TRBJ1-5	TGTGCCAGCCGGGACAGGGCGAATCAGCCCCAGCATTTT	CASRDRANQPQHF
TRBV5-5	TRBD2	few	TRBJ2-7	TGTGCCAGCAGCTTGTATACTAGCGGGAGCTTTGAGTACTTC	CASSLYTSGSFEYF
TRBV11-3	.	.	TRBJ1-6	TGTGCCAGCAGCTCCCTAGGGGGTGACGCCACGAATTCACCCCTCCACTTT	CASSSLGGDATNSPLHF
TRBV28	.	.	TRBJ1-3	TGTGCCAGCAGTTTAAGGGGTTCTGGAAACACCATATATTTT	CASSLRGSGNTIYF
TRBV3-1/TRBV3-2	.	.	TRBJ2-3	TGTGCCAGCAGCCAAGACGAGCGGGCGCAGTATTTT	CASSQDERAQYF
TRBV7-2	.	.	TRBJ1-6	TGTGCCAGCAGCTTAGGAGGCAGCTCCTATAATTCACCCCTCCACTTT	CASSLGGSSYNSPLHF
TRBV28	TRBD1	.	TRBJ2-2	TGTGCCAGCAGTGGTAGGGGAACAGGGGGTAATGGCGGGGAGCTGTTTTTT	CASSGRGTGGNGGELFF
TRBV30	.	.	TRBJ2-7	TGTGCCTGGGCGATATTCGCGGAGCAGTACTTC	CAWAIFAEQYF
TRBV7-8	TRBD2	.	TRBJ2-7	TGTGCCAGCAGGTCGACTAGCGGGGCTTCCTACGAGCAGTACTTC	CASRSTSGASYEQYF
TRBV30	.	.	TRBJ2-5	TGTGCCTCGAGGGAGCGACCCCTGGGTGAGACCCAGTACTTC	CASRERPLGETQYF
TRBV14	.	.	TRBJ1-6	TGTGCCAGCAGCCAACAACCCCCAGCGGGAGGGTATAATTCACCCCTCCACTTT	CASSQQPPAGGYNSPLHF
TRBV29-1	.	.	TRBJ1-1	TGCAGCGTGAGGACAAGCATGAACACTGAAGCTTTCTTT	CSVRTSMNTEAFF
TRBV14	.	.	TRBJ1-2	TGTGCCAGCAGCCCGGGAGCAGGGATCGGCGGCTACACCTTC	CASSPGAGIGGYTF
TRBV5-4	TRBD1	once	TRBJ1-5	TGTGCCAGCAGCGCCGACAGGGATCAGCCCCAGCATTTT	CASSADRDQPQHF
TRBV10-3	TRBD1	.	TRBJ1-3	TGTGCCATCAGTGGGACAGGGTCTGGAAACACCATATATTTT	CAISGTGSGNTIYF
TRBV19	.	.	TRBJ1-3	TGTGCCAGTAGTATCTCCGGGGAGGGCGGAAACACCATATATTTT	CASSISGEGGNTIYF
TRBV10-3	.	.	TRBJ1-1	TGTGCCATCAGTGAGGAGCGAAGTATGAACACTGAAGCTTTCTTT	CAISEERSMNTEAFF
TRBV24-1	.	.	TRBJ1-4	TGTGCCACCACGCGGGGGAAGATTGAAAAACTGTTTTTT	CATTRGKIEKLFF
TRBV3-1/TRBV3-2	.	.	TRBJ2-5	TGTGCCAGCAGCCACCCAGGGACCCAGTACTTC	CASSHPGTQYF
TRBV18	TRBD1	.	TRBJ1-1	TGTGCCAGCTCCCCGACAGGGGGCCTCACTGAAGCTTTCTTT	CASSPTGGLTEAFF
TRBV18	TRBD1	few	TRBJ2-7	TGTGCCAGCTCACCGGACGCCGGGACAGGCACCTACGAGCAGTACTTC	CASSPDAGTGTYEQYF
TRBV19	.	.	TRBJ2-6	TGTGCCAGTAGTATCGGAGGAACTGGGGCCAACGTCCTGACTTTC	CASSIGGTGANVLTF
TRBV2	.	few	TRBJ1-2	TGTGCCAGCAGTGAAATGCGGGGCTACACCTTC	CASSEMRGYTF
TRBV19	TRBD2	.	TRBJ2-2	TGTGCCAGTAGAACGGAACTAGCGGGAGCGTCAAGCGGGGAGCTGTTTTTT	CASRTELAGASSGELFF
TRBV7-8	.	.	TRBJ2-3	TGTGCCAGCAGCTTAGACTACCTTAGCACAGATACGCAGTATTTT	CASSLDYLSTDTQYF
TRBV2	TRBD2	.	TRBJ2-5	TGTGCCAGCAGGGGTACTAGCGGGCGTCAAGAGACCCAGTACTTC	CASRGTSGRQETQYF
TRBV3-1/TRBV3-2	.	.	TRBJ1-6	TGTGCCAGCAGCACCCGGACAGACAATTCACCCCTCCACTTT	CASSTRTDNSPLHF
TRBV4-1	.	.	TRBJ1-5	TGCGCCAGCAGCCAAACGGATCAGCCCCAGCATTTT	CASSQTDQPQHF
TRBV10-2	.	.	TRBJ2-5	TGCGCCAGCAAGGGAGCAGTAGCGCAAGAGACCCAGTACTTC	CASKGAVAQETQYF
TRBV28	.	.	TRBJ1-1	TGTGCCAGCAGTTGGGGTGGACTACGGAACACTGAAGCTTTCTTT	CASSWGGLRNTEAFF
TRBV19	.	.	TRBJ1-5	TGTGCCAGTAGTATTATGCGGGACTATCAGCCCCAGCATTTT	CASSIMRDYQPQHF
TRBV9	.	once	TRBJ2-2	TGTGCCAGCAGCGTAGGGGCAGACGCGAACACCGGGGAGCTGTTTTTT	CASSVGADANTGELFF